This T cell receptor (beta chain) was recorded in a study of blood T cell repertoires in COVID-19. Study-level information: The samples span acute and convalescent COVID-19 from the United States, Italy and Spain.

Germline CDR1 reads MGHRA; CDR2 reads YSYEKL. The ends lost 9 bases at V and 3 bases at J; junction bases unmatched: 4. This CDR3 comprises 13 residues. In the authors' methods: Reference gene primer amplification in the assay estimated nucleated cell counts. Using immunoSEQ multiplex PCR, the repertoire was profiled, and TCRdb retains in-frame clones only, with some absent. That table is the source of V, J and clone size, and D and trimming were worked out from the DNA. The sample contains 55,000 to 80,000 clones, around 80% of which appear only once. The sequenced sample consisted of peripheral blood. J is TRBJ1-5 and V is TRBV4-1; 8 bases match TRBD1. This sequence was found in a woman of 80 years or more with active or convalescent COVID-19. The DNA of the CDR3 is TGCGCCAGTTCCAGGGGGCCCAATCAGCCCCAGCATTTT. As protein: CASSRGPNQPQHF.